The 20 T cell receptor beta chains given below trace back to one sample, sequenced in a study of molecular identifiers for immune sequencing clone quantification. TCRdb re-called the PCR reads with MiXCR, one entry per CDR3 protein. The sample has some 320,000 distinct CDR3 sequences, around 21% seen once. Sequencing was done on a sample of naive CD8+ T cells from blood, with Jurkat cell RNA spiked in. Regarding subset: FACS-sorted CD8+CD4-CCR7+CD45RA+ naive T cells. The receptors were sampled from a human donor in good health. Some libraries in this study had Jurkat cell RNA spiked in.

V gene TRBV6-2 or TRBV6-3 combines with J gene TRBJ2-1, with 9 bases aligning to TRBD1. The germline CDR1 and CDR2 sequences are MNHEY and SVGEGT. With V trimmed by 6 bases and J by 9 bases, 6 bases remained unmatched. The CDR3 is made up of 13 amino acids. The CDR3 loop is CASSLTGGSEQFF. CDR3 DNA sequence: TGTGCCAGCAGCCTCACAGGGGGCAGTGAGCAGTTCTTC.

This clonotype was seen more than once but under ten times. The rearrangement uses TRBV7-9 and TRBJ2-7; 7 bases fit TRBD2. The CDR3 is 14 amino acids. V shed 0 bases and J 6 bases; nucleotides not matched to a gene: 5. Germline V gene lookup returns CDR1 SEHNR and CDR2 FQNEAQ (reference sequence). CDR3 bases: TGTGCCAGCAGCTTAGCTCTCAGGGAGGGCGAGCAGTACTTC. It is translated as CASSLALREGEQYF.

This clonotype was counted many times. This chain connects TRBV28 to TRBJ2-1; TRBD2 matches 7 bases. Germline-derived CDR1 and CDR2 are MDHEN and SYDVKM. CDR3 length: 13 residues. The trim removed 9 bases at V and 2 bases at J, leaving 4 bases unmatched. The CDR3 here is CASYSGAYNEQFF. CDR3 bases: TGTGCCAGTTACAGCGGGGCCTACAATGAGCAGTTCTTC.

This clonotype has ten or more counts. The chain has TRBV29-1 and TRBJ2-7; D is undetermined. The CDR3 covers 16 residues. Per the germline V gene, CDR1 is SQVTM and CDR2 is ANQGSEA. V was shortened by 0 bases and J by 2 bases, with 17 bases between the two germline ends. The DNA for the CDR3 is TGCAGCGTTGAAGATCTTAAGGATAGAAACCCCTACGAGCAGTACTTC. Amino acids: CSVEDLKDRNPYEQYF.

This clonotype was detected ten times or more. This rearrangement joins TRBV6-2 or TRBV6-3 to TRBJ1-5, with D tentatively TRBD1 (6 bases). CDR3 length equals 14 residues. Germline V CDR1 and CDR2: MNHEY, SVGEGT. The ends were cut back, 6 bases at V and 9 bases at J, with 18 bases in the middle. CDR3 region: CASSETLTGRPQHF. The CDR3, as DNA: TGTGCCAGCAGCGAGACCCTTACAGGGAGGCCCCAGCATTTT.

Comment on this clonotype: This could be a read error, since a much larger clone is one nucleotide away. The rearrangement uses TRBV5-1 and TRBJ2-7; 12 bases are shared with TRBD1. There are 15 residues in the CDR3. CDR1 and CDR2 (germline): SGHRS, YFSETQ. After removal of 4 bases from V and 6 bases from J, the junction contained 8 bases not matched to a gene. DNA for the CDR3: TGCGCCAGCAGCGGCCGGGACAGGGGGCCCTGCGAGCAGTACTTC. Its protein product is CASSGRDRGPCEQYF.

Details on this clonotype: A much larger clone lies a single base off, so this may be a read error. This chain uses TRBV4-1 with TRBJ2-3; the match to TRBD2 covers 10 bases. The CDR3 is 18 residues long. The germline gives CDR1 MGHRA, CDR2 YSYEKL. CDR3 sequence reads: CASSQEMGLAIDPDAQYF. The DNA of the CDR3 is TGCGCCAGCAGCCAAGAGATGGGACTAGCGATAGACCCAGATGCGCAGTATTTT.

This clonotype showed up many times. The chain recombines TRBV2 with TRBJ1-5; 9 bases map to TRBD1. The CDR3 loop spans 17 amino acids. The V gene's germline CDR1 is SNHLY and CDR2 FYNNEI. V gave up 5 bases and J gave up 0 bases; unmatched junction bases: 8. CDR3 residues: CASSRTGERYSNQPQHF. CDR3 nucleotide sequence: TGTGCCAGCAGTAGGACAGGGGAGAGATATAGCAATCAGCCCCAGCATTTT.

This clonotype was observed at least ten times. The V and J genes are TRBV20-1 and TRBJ1-4; D is unresolved. The ends were cut back, 3 bases at V and 3 bases at J, with 8 bases in the middle. The germline gives CDR1 DFQATT, CDR2 SNEGSKA (reference sequence). CDR3 length equals 13 residues. The CDR3 region is CSASADPNEKLFF. DNA for the CDR3: TGCAGTGCTAGTGCGGACCCTAATGAAAAACTGTTTTTT.

There are many counts of this clonotype. The chain combines TRBV7-9 with TRBJ2-2; 13 nucleotides line up with TRBD2. This CDR3 comprises 15 residues. V gave up 5 bases and J gave up 6 bases; unmatched junction bases: 3. Germline V gene data show CDR1 as SEHNR and CDR2 as FQNEAQ (reference sequence). The CDR3 nucleotides read TGTGCCAGCAGCCATGGACTAGCGGGGGCCGGGGAGCTGTTTTTT. It codes for CASSHGLAGAGELFF.

Details on this clonotype: The germline gene is not matched at one end of the junction; a read error may be the cause. This chain joins TRBV7-9 and TRBJ2-3; the D is unclear. The CDR3 extends over 15 amino acids. CDR1 is SEHNR, CDR2 FQNEAQ, per germline (reference sequence). The CDR3 bases are TGTGCCGGCAGCTCCCGCTACACTAGCACAGATACGCAGTATTTT. Amino acids: CAGSSRYTSTDTQYF.

This clonotype has ten or more counts. This chain connects TRBV7-9 to TRBJ2-7; D is possibly TRBD2 (5 bases). There are 13 residues in the CDR3. Germline CDR1 is SEHNR and CDR2 is FQNEAQ (reference sequence). V gave up 0 bases and J gave up 7 bases, with 10 bases separating them. In nucleotides, the CDR3 is TGTGCCAGCAGCTTAGCGATCCGGGGAGAGCAGTACTTC. Amino acids: CASSLAIRGEQYF.

This clonotype has a handful of counts. CDR3 protein: CASSLVLAGYSGANVLTF. The CDR3 bases are TGTGCCAGCAGCTTAGTACTAGCGGGTTACTCTGGGGCCAACGTCCTGACTTTC. The chain couples TRBV7-6 to TRBJ2-6; TRBD2 aligns across 9 bases. Germline V gene data show CDR1 as SGHVS and CDR2 as FNYEAQ. The CDR3 has 18 amino acids. Trimming cost V 1 base and J 0 bases; bases outside gene matches: 4.

The chain uses TRBV6-2 or TRBV6-3 and TRBJ2-7, with 7 nucleotides matching TRBD1. Germline V gives CDR1 MNHEY, CDR2 SVGEGT. This CDR3 contains 14 residues. V was pared by 6 bases and J by 0 bases, with 5 bases of the junction left unmatched. The CDR3 protein is CASSTGQASYEQYF. CDR3 DNA: TGTGCCAGCAGCACAGGACAGGCCTCCTACGAGCAGTACTTC.

On this clonotype itself: This could be a read error, since a much larger clone is one nucleotide away. The V gene is TRBV24-1, the J gene TRBJ2-3; 7 bases fit TRBD1. The germline CDR1 and CDR2 sequences are KGHDR and SFDVKD. CDR3 size: 16 residues. The CDR3 region is CATSDARDSSTVTQYF. DNA for the CDR3: TGTGCCACCAGTGACGCAAGGGACAGTAGCACAGTTACGCAGTATTTT.

This clonotype was counted many times. The chain has TRBV7-6 and TRBJ2-3; TRBD2 aligns across 7 bases. The CDR3 runs to 15 residues. CDR1 and CDR2 from the germline V gene are SGHVS and FNYEAQ. Trimming at V came to 2 bases and at J to 4 bases, leaving 6 bases not matched to a gene. CDR3 sequence reads: CASSLTGGFSDTQYF. As DNA, the CDR3 is TGTGCCAGCAGCTTAACGGGGGGTTTTTCAGATACGCAGTATTTT.

A note on this clonotype: This may stem from a read error, because a much larger clone lies one nucleotide away. V and J are TRBV6-5 and TRBJ2-5; 7 bases are a match to TRBD1. Looked up from germline, CDR1 is MNHEY and CDR2 is SVGAGI. Trimming removed 1 base from V and 1 base from J; junction bases left unmatched: 6. The CDR3 totals 16 residues. Here the CDR3 reads CASSYFATGTQETQYF. In DNA, the CDR3 is TGTGCCAGCAGTTACTTCGCGACAGGGACCCAAGAGACCCAGTACTTC.

This clonotype was found many times. This chain joins TRBV28 and TRBJ2-5; 9 bases line up with TRBD1. Trimming at V came to 9 bases and at J to 2 bases, leaving 4 bases not matched to a gene. The length of the CDR3 is 13 residues. The germline gives CDR1 MDHEN, CDR2 SYDVKM. This CDR3 reads CASRGQGQETQYF. The CDR3 bases are TGTGCCAGTAGGGGACAGGGTCAAGAGACCCAGTACTTC.

This clonotype was counted ten times or more. This chain connects TRBV7-9 to TRBJ2-7; D gene ambiguous. In germline, CDR1 is SEHNR, CDR2 FQNEAQ (reference sequence). The V gene lost 1 base and the J gene lost 2 bases, with 15 bases spanning the gap. This CDR3 comprises 16 residues. The CDR3 here is CASSLGARDTPYEQYF. DNA for the CDR3: TGTGCCAGCAGCTTAGGAGCCCGAGACACTCCCTACGAGCAGTACTTC.

Ten or more counts support this clonotype. The chain combines TRBV20-1 with TRBJ2-3; 8 bases fit TRBD2. The CDR3 totals 16 residues. After removal of 5 bases from V and 5 bases from J, the junction contained 15 bases not matched to a gene. From germline, CDR1 is DFQATT and CDR2 SNEGSKA (reference sequence). The CDR3 sequence is CSAGEAGGWGGDTQYF. In nucleotides, the CDR3 is TGCAGTGCTGGGGAGGCGGGAGGCTGGGGCGGAGATACGCAGTATTTT.